The 19 T cell receptor beta chains below all came from one sample that was sequenced in a study of blood T cell repertoires in COVID-19. Measured with immunoSEQ multiplex PCR; TCRdb has only the in-frame clones, and not every one. The data contain about 230,000 clones, 88% of them singletons. Sequences were obtained from PBMCs or T cells enriched from blood (not recorded which). Receptors originate from a young woman who had been exposed to COVID-19.

This chain connects TRBV2 to TRBJ1-2; 7 nucleotides match TRBD1. The CDR3 loop spans 15 amino acids. J gave up 5 bases and V 6 bases, and 12 bases lay outside the gene matches. In germline, CDR1 is SNHLY, CDR2 FYNNEI. CDR3 sequence (DNA): TGTGCCAGCAGGGGACAGTATACGCTTCGGTATGGCTACACCTTC. It encodes CASRGQYTLRYGYTF.

The chain couples TRBV30 to TRBJ1-3, with TRBD1 matching over 10 bases. This CDR3 is 14 amino acids long. Trimming removed 1 base from V and 5 bases from J; junction bases left unmatched: 2. Germline CDR1 and CDR2: GTSNPN and SVGIG (reference sequence). CDR3 bases: TGTGCCTGGAGTGAGACAGGGGGCAGAAACACCATATATTTT. This translates into CAWSETGGRNTIYF.

In its sample, this clone was seen once. The rearrangement joins TRBV11-2 to TRBJ1-1, with TRBD1 matching over 8 bases. CDR3 length: 14 amino acids. CDR1 is SGHAT and CDR2 is FQNNGV in the germline V gene. Trimming removed 5 bases from V and 0 bases from J; junction bases left unmatched: 2. CDR3 coding DNA: TGTGCCAGCAGCCAGGACAGGGTGAACACTGAAGCTTTCTTT. As protein: CASSQDRVNTEAFF.

The genes are TRBV14 and TRBJ2-1; maybe TRBD1 (6 bases). The germline gives CDR1 SGHDN, CDR2 FVKESK. This CDR3 spans 15 amino acids. V lost 0 bases and J lost 7, with 13 bases in between. The CDR3 DNA reads TGTGCCAGCAGCCAAGAATCTTGGGGGCGGAATGAGCAGTTCTTC. It codes for CASSQESWGRNEQFF.

The rearrangement uses TRBV3-1 (or the pseudogene TRBV3-2) and TRBJ2-3; D possibly corresponds to TRBD2 (5 bases). V gave up 0 bases and J gave up 1 base, with 11 bases separating them. Germline CDR1 LGHDT, CDR2 YNNKEL (reference sequence). This CDR3 has 16 amino acids. CDR3 residues: CASSQDRAGGTDTQYF. DNA for the CDR3: TGTGCCAGCAGCCAAGACCGCGCGGGTGGCACAGATACGCAGTATTTT.

The chain links TRBV4-1 to TRBJ2-5; 7 bases align to TRBD2. The CDR3 covers 14 residues. Germline V gene data show CDR1 as MGHRA and CDR2 as YSYEKL. J gave up 5 bases and V 4 bases, and 7 bases lay outside the gene matches. CDR3 in amino acids: CASSLRGVDETQYF. DNA for the CDR3: TGCGCCAGCAGCCTCCGGGGGGTAGACGAGACCCAGTACTTC.

V gene TRBV19 combines with J gene TRBJ2-7; D call uncertain. The CDR3 consists of 16 residues. Trimming removed 2 bases from V and 6 bases from J, with 20 bases in between. CDR1 and CDR2 from the germline V gene are LNHDA and SQIVND (reference sequence). The DNA for the CDR3 is TGTGCCAGTAGTATACGACACGCAGGCAAGGTGCCCGAGCAGTACTTC. It is translated as CASSIRHAGKVPEQYF.

This clone turned up a few times. The chain links TRBV5-1 to TRBJ1-1; TRBD1 matches at 7 bases. V was pared by 3 bases and J by 1 base, with 6 bases of the junction left unmatched. This CDR3 is built from 15 residues. Germline values: CDR1 SGHRS, CDR2 YFSETQ. CDR3 loop: CASSSQGIGNTEAFF. The DNA of the CDR3 is TGCGCCAGCAGCTCACAGGGGATTGGGAACACTGAAGCTTTCTTT. The whole variable domain, remainder taken from reference TRBV5-1 and TRBJ1-1, is KAGVTQTPRYLIKTRGQQVTLSCSPISGHRSVSWYQQTPGQGLQFLFEYFSETQRNKGNFPGRFSGRQFSNSRSEMNVSTLELGDSALYLCASSSQGIGNTEAFFGQGTRLTVV.

Written as DNA, the CDR3 is TGTGCCACCAGCAGAGCTTCCGAGGGAGCACGGAACGAGCAGTACTTC. The encoded protein is CATSRASEGARNEQYF. The rearrangement links TRBV15 to TRBJ2-7; possible D gene TRBD2, 5 bases. CDR3 length: 16 amino acids. V was trimmed by 1 base and J by 5 bases, leaving 18 bases between them. CDR1 and CDR2 (germline): LNHNV, YYDKDF (reference sequence).

The rearrangement links TRBV13 to TRBJ1-2; 9 nucleotides align to TRBD1. The CDR3 has 15 residues. In germline, CDR1 is PRHDT, CDR2 FYEKMQ (reference sequence). The junction had 11 bases not matched to a gene; V was cut back by 5 bases and J by 7 bases. CDR3 bases: TGTGCCAGCAGCCTCCGGGACAGGGTCCTCGGTGGCTACACCTTC. Encoded protein: CASSLRDRVLGGYTF.

V is TRBV28 and J is TRBJ2-7, with D possibly being TRBD1 (5 bases). The V gene's germline CDR1 is MDHEN and CDR2 SYDVKM. The CDR3 has 15 amino acids. V gave up 2 bases and J gave up 6 bases, with 17 bases separating them. The CDR3 region is CASSLQLSPQGEQYF. In DNA, the CDR3 is TGTGCCAGCAGTTTACAATTAAGTCCTCAGGGCGAGCAGTACTTC. The full variable domain, its missing parts supplied by reference TRBV28 and TRBJ2-7, is DVKVTQSSRYLVKRTGEKVFLECVQDMDHENMFWYRQDPGLGLRLIYFSYDVKMKEKGDIPEGYSVSREKKERFSLILESASTNQTSMYLCASSLQLSPQGEQYFGPGTRLTVT.

V gene TRBV2 combines with J gene TRBJ2-2; 11 nucleotides align to TRBD2. Germline loops: CDR1 SNHLY, CDR2 FYNNEI. V lost 9 bases, J lost 7 bases, and 7 bases stayed unmatched. CDR3 length: 14 amino acids. The CDR3: CASDSGRAIGELFF. In DNA form, the CDR3 reads TGTGCCAGTGATAGCGGGAGGGCCATCGGGGAGCTGTTTTTT.

This clone showed up just a few times. The chain employs TRBV9 and TRBJ2-7, with 7 nucleotides matching TRBD2. The CDR3 is 15 residues long. Germline V CDR1 and CDR2: SGDLS, YYNGEE. Trimming cost V 2 bases and J 5 bases; bases outside gene matches: 10. CDR3 nucleotide sequence: TGTGCCAGCAGCGTCGGCGGGAGCGAATTCGACGAGCAGTACTTC. This gives the protein CASSVGGSEFDEQYF. The full variable domain, rest sourced from reference TRBV9 and TRBJ2-7, is DSGVTQTPKHLITATGQRVTLRCSPRSGDLSVYWYQQSLDQGLQFLIQYYNGEERAKGNILERFSAQQFPDLHSELNLSSLELGDSALYFCASSVGGSEFDEQYFGPGTRLTVT.

This chain links TRBV9 with TRBJ2-2; weak D call: TRBD1 (6 bases). The germline V and J ends were trimmed by 4 bases and 4 bases, with 17 bases remaining between them. Germline V gene sequence: CDR1 SGDLS, CDR2 YYNGEE. The CDR3 runs 16 residues. The CDR3 DNA sequence: TGTGCCAGCAGCCCAACGACAGGTTCTGGCACCGGGGAGCTGTTTTTT. Its protein is CASSPTTGSGTGELFF. The whole variable domain, remainder taken from reference TRBV9 and TRBJ2-2, is DSGVTQTPKHLITATGQRVTLRCSPRSGDLSVYWYQQSLDQGLQFLIQYYNGEERAKGNILERFSAQQFPDLHSELNLSSLELGDSALYFCASSPTTGSGTGELFFGEGSRLTVL.

The chain couples TRBV30 to TRBJ1-4, with TRBD1 matching over 11 bases. The CDR3 length is 15 residues. The germline gives CDR1 GTSNPN, CDR2 SVGIG (reference sequence). The V and J ends lost 4 bases and 7 bases, in that order; junction bases with no gene match: 8. The CDR3 loop reads CAWKPGQGGGEKLFF. The CDR3 coding sequence is TGTGCCTGGAAACCGGGACAGGGGGGAGGTGAAAAACTGTTTTTT.

The gene calls are TRBV28 and TRBJ1-5, with TRBD1 as a possible D gene (5 bases). Germline V gives CDR1 MDHEN, CDR2 SYDVKM. CDR3 size: 13 residues. V shed 6 bases and J shed 5 bases, with 11 bases lying between them. CDR3 sequence: CASRRDRYQPQHF. As DNA, the CDR3 is TGTGCCAGCAGACGAGACAGATATCAGCCCCAGCATTTT.

The V gene is TRBV9, the J gene TRBJ2-2; 10 bases map to TRBD2. This CDR3 spans 16 amino acids. V was clipped by 0 bases and J by 4 bases; unmatched bases: 3. Germline V gene sequence: CDR1 SGDLS, CDR2 YYNGEE. This CDR3 is CASSVEGLAFTGELFF. The CDR3 DNA sequence: TGTGCCAGCAGCGTAGAGGGACTAGCGTTCACCGGGGAGCTGTTTTTT.

This chain joins TRBV30 and TRBJ1-1; D is unresolved. Germline V gene sequence: CDR1 GTSNPN, CDR2 SVGIG (reference sequence). V was shortened by 6 bases and J by 4 bases, with 15 bases between the two germline ends. The CDR3 sequence is 13 residues long. CDR3 nucleotide sequence: TGTGCCTGTCCCACGGCAACGGGCACTGAAGCTTTCTTT. Translating it yields CACPTATGTEAFF. The full variable domain, in which reference TRBV30 and TRBJ1-1 provide the parts outside the CDR3, is SQTIHQWPATLVQPVGSPLSLECTVEGTSNPNLYWYRQAAGRGLQLLFYSVGIGQISSEVPQNLSASRPQDRQFILSSKKLLLSDSGFYLCACPTATGTEAFFGQGTRLTVV.

This clone came up once. This rearrangement joins TRBV5-1 to TRBJ2-5; 9 nucleotides align to TRBD2. V lost 2 bases and J lost 0; bases outside the gene matches: 2. Germline CDR1 SGHRS, CDR2 YFSETQ. There are 15 residues in the CDR3. CDR3 coding DNA: TGCGCCAGCAGCTTCTTAGCGGGGGACCAAGAGACCCAGTACTTC. Amino acids: CASSFLAGDQETQYF.